The entry below describes one T cell receptor (beta chain). TCRdb's table, derived via immunoSEQ multiplex PCR, lists solely in-frame clones and lacks some. Of approximately 70,000 clones in the sample, about 83% were seen once. The data derive from a study of control samples from healthy donors and cancer patients. The sequencing input was blood. This clonotype was obtained from a man aged 55 to 69 in good health.

The CDR3 loop reads CASSFSGGLAGHTSTDTQYF. The CDR3 DNA sequence: TGTGCCAGCTCATTCTCCGGTGGCCTAGCGGGTCATACTAGCACAGATACGCAGTATTTT. The genes are TRBV18 and TRBJ2-3; TRBD2 aligns across 8 bases. Germline V CDR1 and CDR2: KGHSH, LQKENI. The trim removed 5 bases at V and 0 bases at J, leaving 19 bases unmatched. The CDR3 has 20 amino acids.